A single T cell receptor (beta chain) is shown here with its context. Its specificity is unknown. Using immunoSEQ multiplex PCR, the repertoire was profiled, and TCRdb retains in-frame clones only, with some absent. This repertoire shows over a million clones, approximately 96% found once; its top ten account for roughly 1.2%. These data are taken from a study of shared clonotypes between healthy human individuals. General observations from the study: Clonotypes that were shared across a handful of donors made up roughly 5.2% of naive CD4 clonotypes. Relative to memory subsets, naive subsets generally showed larger estimated richness.

CDR3 size: 12 residues. The sequence was collected from a man aged 25-45 years in good health. V gene TRBV21-1 combines with J gene TRBJ1-2. TRBV21-1 is a recognized pseudogene. The specimen sequenced was naive CD4+ T cells sorted from blood. The subset: CD45RA+ positively selected. The CDR3 DNA follows: TGTGCCAGCAGGCGATCTGGCCATGGCTACACCTTC. Translation gives CASRRSGHGYTF.